What follows is one T cell receptor (beta chain) and its context. Its antigen is not known. V lost 1 base and J lost 3, with 9 bases in between. The CDR3 sequence is 14 residues long. The germline gives CDR1 LNHDA, CDR2 SQIVND (reference sequence). The data are from a study of cytomegalovirus exposure and HLA in healthy donors. Whole-study results and caveats: Several top significant clusters appeared, in a later analysis, to be linked to common viral pathogens. Later work found most CMV-associated TCR beta chains apparently HLA-restricted.

PCR involved 60 Vbeta and 13 Jbeta primers. Produced via immunoSEQ multiplex PCR; TCRdb's table is partial and in-frame only. The sample has 170,000 or so clones; 75% to 85% are singletons. V is TRBV19 and J is TRBJ1-1; tentative D call: TRBD1 (5 bases). This TCR came from a boy between 10 and 17 years old in good health and CMV-seronegative. What was sequenced was PBMCs. This CDR3 reads CASSIAQGHTEAFF. The CDR3 DNA reads as TGTGCCAGTAGTATAGCGCAGGGCCACACTGAAGCTTTCTTT.